The TCR beta chain described here comes from a study of T cell responses to AZD1222 COVID-19 vaccine. The repertoire was sequenced with immunoSEQ multiplex PCR; TCRdb's copy has only in-frame clones and lacks some. The sample lists approximately 100,000 clones; more than 90% were seen once. This CDR3 region has 16 residues. Germline V gene data show CDR1 as MGHDK and CDR2 as SYGVNS. After removal of 4 bases from V and 1 base from J, the junction contained 7 bases not matched to a gene. This clone appeared once. The input for sequencing was peripheral blood, taken on day 0 of AZD1222 vaccination. The gene calls are TRBV25-1 and TRBJ2-1; 7 bases agree with TRBD1. This clonotype originated in an adult in good health. The CDR3 spells CASSASTGLSYNEQFF. The CDR3 region has the DNA TGTGCCAGCAGTGCCTCGACAGGGTTGTCCTACAATGAGCAGTTCTTC.